The clone carrying this T cell receptor (beta chain) was seen a single time. The data were obtained in a study of shared clonotypes between healthy human individuals. Authors' processing steps: Junction-only sequences without quality scores were provided by ImmunoSEQ, so filtering was different. Sequencing was performed with immunoSEQ multiplex PCR; in TCRdb, only in-frame clones are kept and a portion is missing. V, J and clone size are taken as reported in that table, and D and trimming were inferred from the DNA itself. The sample records millions of clones, around 95% being singletons. Germline-derived CDR1 and CDR2 are LNHDA and SQIVND (reference sequence). Between the trimmed V and J ends, which lost 6 bases and 0 bases, there was a span of 25 bases. The CDR3 loop spans 19 amino acids.

The sequencing input was naive CD4+ T cells sorted from blood. Noted subset: CD45RA+ positively selected. The rearrangement links TRBV19 to TRBJ2-3; D may be TRBD1 (7 bases). This TCR was sampled from a man between 18 and 29 years old in good health. In DNA form, the CDR3 reads TGTGCCAGTAGCCGGTGGGTGGCGACAGGGACTTCTAGCACAGATACGCAGTATTTT. Translated, it gives CASSRWVATGTSSTDTQYF. Based on the CDR3 plus reference TRBV19 and TRBJ2-3, the full variable domain is DGGITQSPKYLFRKEGQNVTLSCEQNLNHDAMYWYRQDPGQGLRLIYYSQIVNDFQKGDIAEGYSVSREKKESFPLTVTSAQKNPTAFYLCASSRWVATGTSSTDTQYFGPGTRLTVL.